The rows below give T cell receptor beta chains drawn from one sample of a study of tumor-infiltrating lymphocytes in primary liver carcinoma. One entry per CDR3 protein results from TCRdb running MiXCR on the multiplex PCR reads. This table holds roughly 50,000 distinct CDR3 sequences, around 79% found once. The material sequenced was liver tumor tissue from sampling region 2. The receptors come from a man aged 40-50 years with primary liver carcinoma and hepatitis B virus infection. CDR3s include the opening cysteine and the closing phenylalanine or tryptophan. Rows may omit the clone size; those that give it use once, few, many or a size class.

clone_size,v_call,j_call,cdr3_aa
.,TRBV14,TRBJ2-3,CASSQDLPGDWDTQYF
.,TRBV7-3,TRBJ1-3,CASSLNRDSGNTIYF
many,TRBV6-6,TRBJ2-5,CASSTGIGKTQYF
.,TRBV14,TRBJ1-6,CASSHALIGALLHF
.,TRBV6-5,TRBJ2-2,CASSYPLDDTGELFF
many,TRBV19,TRBJ2-7,CASSWGLGDSNEQYF
.,TRBV11-1,TRBJ2-2,CASSLVSTNTGELLF
.,TRBV6-5,TRBJ1-2,CASSSQGGAGASRCYTF
.,TRBV4-2,TRBJ2-1,CASSQAGSDDEQFF
.,TRBV5-1,TRBJ2-7,CASNLAGGGYEQYF